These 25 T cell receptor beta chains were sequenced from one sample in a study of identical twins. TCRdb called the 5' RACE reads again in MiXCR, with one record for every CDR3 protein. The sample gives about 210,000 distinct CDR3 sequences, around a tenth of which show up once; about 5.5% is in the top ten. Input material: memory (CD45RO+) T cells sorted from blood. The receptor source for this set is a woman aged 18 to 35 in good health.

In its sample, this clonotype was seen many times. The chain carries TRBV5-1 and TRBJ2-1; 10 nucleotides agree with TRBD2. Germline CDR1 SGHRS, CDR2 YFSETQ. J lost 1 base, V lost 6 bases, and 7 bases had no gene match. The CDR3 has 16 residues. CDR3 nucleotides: TGCGCCAGCAACCCTAGCGGGAGTACGTCCTACAATGAGCAGTTCTTC. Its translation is CASNPSGSTSYNEQFF. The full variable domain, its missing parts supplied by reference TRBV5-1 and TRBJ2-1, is KAGVTQTPRYLIKTRGQQVTLSCSPISGHRSVSWYQQTPGQGLQFLFEYFSETQRNKGNFPGRFSGRQFSNSRSEMNVSTLELGDSALYLCASNPSGSTSYNEQFFGPGTRLTVL.

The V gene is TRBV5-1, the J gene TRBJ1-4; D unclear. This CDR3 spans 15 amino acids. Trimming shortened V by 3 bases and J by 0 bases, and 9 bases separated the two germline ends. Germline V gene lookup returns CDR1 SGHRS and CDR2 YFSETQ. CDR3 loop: CASSSNPATNEKLFF. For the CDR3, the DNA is TGCGCCAGCAGCTCCAACCCTGCAACTAATGAAAAACTGTTTTTT.

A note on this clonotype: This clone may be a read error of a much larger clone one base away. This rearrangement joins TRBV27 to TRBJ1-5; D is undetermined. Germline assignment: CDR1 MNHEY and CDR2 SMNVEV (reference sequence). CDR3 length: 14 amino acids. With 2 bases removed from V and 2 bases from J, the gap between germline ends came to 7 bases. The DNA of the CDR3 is TGTGCCAGCAGTTTAGGGAGGGGCAATCAGCCCCAGCATTTT. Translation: CASSLGRGNQPQHF.

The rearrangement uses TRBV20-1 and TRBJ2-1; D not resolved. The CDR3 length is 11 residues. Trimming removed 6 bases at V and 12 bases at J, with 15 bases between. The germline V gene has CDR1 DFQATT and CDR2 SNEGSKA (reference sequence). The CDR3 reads CSAKDVPMQFF. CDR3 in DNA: TGCAGTGCAAAAGACGTACCGATGCAGTTCTTC.

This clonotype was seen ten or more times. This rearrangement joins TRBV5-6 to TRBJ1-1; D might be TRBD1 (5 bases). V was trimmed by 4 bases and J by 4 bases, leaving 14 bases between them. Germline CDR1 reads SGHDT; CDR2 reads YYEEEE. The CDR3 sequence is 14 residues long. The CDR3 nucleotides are TGTGCCAGCAGCCTTGGAAGGAGGGGCACTGAAGCTTTCTTT. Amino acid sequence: CASSLGRRGTEAFF.

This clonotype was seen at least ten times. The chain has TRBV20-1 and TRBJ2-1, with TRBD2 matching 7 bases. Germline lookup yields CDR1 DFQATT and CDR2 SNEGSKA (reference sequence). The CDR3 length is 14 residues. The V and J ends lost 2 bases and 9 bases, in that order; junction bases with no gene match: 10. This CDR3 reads CSARPVTSAAEQFF. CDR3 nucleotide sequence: TGCAGTGCTAGACCCGTTACTAGCGCCGCTGAGCAGTTCTTC.

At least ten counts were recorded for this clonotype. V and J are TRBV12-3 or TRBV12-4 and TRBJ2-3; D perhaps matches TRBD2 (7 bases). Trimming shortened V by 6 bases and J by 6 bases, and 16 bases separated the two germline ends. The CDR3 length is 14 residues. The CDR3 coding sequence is TGTGCCAGCAGACGGCGAGAGGGGGGGGATACGCAGTATTTT. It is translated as CASRRREGGDTQYF.

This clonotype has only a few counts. This CDR3 is CASSQQGAGGETQYF. The CDR3, as DNA: TGCGCCAGCAGCCAACAGGGGGCGGGAGGGGAGACCCAGTACTTC. The rearrangement uses TRBV4-1 and TRBJ2-5; D perhaps matches TRBD2 (9 bases). Germline V gene sequence: CDR1 MGHRA, CDR2 YSYEKL. The V end lost 2 bases, the J end lost 5 bases, and 15 bases lay between the germline ends. CDR3 length: 15 residues.

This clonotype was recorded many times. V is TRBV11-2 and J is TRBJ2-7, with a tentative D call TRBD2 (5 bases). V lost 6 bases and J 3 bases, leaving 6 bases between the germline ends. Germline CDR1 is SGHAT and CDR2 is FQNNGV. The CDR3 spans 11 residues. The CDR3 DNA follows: TGTGCCAGCAGGGGAGTCTACGAGCAGTACTTC. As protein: CASRGVYEQYF.

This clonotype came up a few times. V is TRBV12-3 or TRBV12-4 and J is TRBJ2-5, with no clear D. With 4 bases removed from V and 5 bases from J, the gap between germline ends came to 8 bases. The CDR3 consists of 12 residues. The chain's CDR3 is CASSYRAETQYF. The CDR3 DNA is TGTGCCAGCAGTTATCGGGCGGAGACCCAGTACTTC.

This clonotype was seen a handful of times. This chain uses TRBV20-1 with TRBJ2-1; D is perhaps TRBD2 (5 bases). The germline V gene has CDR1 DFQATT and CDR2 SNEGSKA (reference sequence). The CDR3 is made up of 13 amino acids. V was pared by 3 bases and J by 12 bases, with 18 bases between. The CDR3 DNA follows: TGCAGTGCTAGCCGGCGGGCGGCGATCGGGCAGTTCTTC. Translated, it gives CSASRRAAIGQFF.

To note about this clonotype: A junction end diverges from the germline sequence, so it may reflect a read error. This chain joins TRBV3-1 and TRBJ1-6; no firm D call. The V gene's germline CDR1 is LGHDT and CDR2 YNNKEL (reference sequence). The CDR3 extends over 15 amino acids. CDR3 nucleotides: TGTGCCAGCGGCCATTACACCCCCACGGATTCACCCCTCCACTTT. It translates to CASGHYTPTDSPLHF.

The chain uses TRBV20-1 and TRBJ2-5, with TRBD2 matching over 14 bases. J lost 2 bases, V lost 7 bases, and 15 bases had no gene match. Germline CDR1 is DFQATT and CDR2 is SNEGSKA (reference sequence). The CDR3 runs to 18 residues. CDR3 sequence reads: CSVAAGTSGRRGQETQYF. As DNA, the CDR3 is TGCAGTGTTGCCGCGGGGACTAGCGGGAGAAGAGGGCAAGAGACCCAGTACTTC.

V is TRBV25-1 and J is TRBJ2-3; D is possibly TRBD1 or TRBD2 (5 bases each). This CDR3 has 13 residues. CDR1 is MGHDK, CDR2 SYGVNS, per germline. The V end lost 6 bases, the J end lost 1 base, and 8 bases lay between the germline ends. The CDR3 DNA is TGTGCCAGCAGACGGGACGGCACAGATACGCAGTATTTT. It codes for CASRRDGTDTQYF. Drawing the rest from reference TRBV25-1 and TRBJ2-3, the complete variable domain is EADIYQTPRYLVIGTGKKITLECSQTMGHDKMYWYQQDPGMELHLIHYSYGVNSTEKGDLSSESTVSRIRTEHFPLTLESARPSHTSQYLCASRRDGTDTQYFGPGTRLTVL.

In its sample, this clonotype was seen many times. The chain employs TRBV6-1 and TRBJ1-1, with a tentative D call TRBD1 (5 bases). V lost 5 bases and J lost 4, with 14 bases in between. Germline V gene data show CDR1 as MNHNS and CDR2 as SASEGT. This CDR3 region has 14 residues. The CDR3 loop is CASSPDTRTTEAFF. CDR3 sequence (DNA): TGTGCCAGCAGTCCGGACACCCGGACCACTGAAGCTTTCTTT.

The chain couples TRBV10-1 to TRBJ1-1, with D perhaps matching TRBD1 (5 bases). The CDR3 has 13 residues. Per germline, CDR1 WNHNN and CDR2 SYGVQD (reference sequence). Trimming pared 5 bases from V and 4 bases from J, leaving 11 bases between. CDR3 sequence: CASSSLGVTEAFF. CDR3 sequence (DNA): TGCGCCAGCAGTTCCCTAGGGGTCACTGAAGCTTTCTTT.

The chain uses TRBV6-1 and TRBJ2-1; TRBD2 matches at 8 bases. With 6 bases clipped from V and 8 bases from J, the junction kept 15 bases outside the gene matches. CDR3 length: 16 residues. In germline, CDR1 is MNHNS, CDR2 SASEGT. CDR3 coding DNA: TGTGCCAGCAGGAGACGGGCGGGAGGTATTTTTGATGAGCAGTTCTTC. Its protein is CASRRRAGGIFDEQFF.

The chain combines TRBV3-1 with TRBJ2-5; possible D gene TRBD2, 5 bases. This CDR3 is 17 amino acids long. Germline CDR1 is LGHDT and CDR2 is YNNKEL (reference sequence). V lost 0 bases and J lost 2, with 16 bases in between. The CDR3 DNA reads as TGTGCCAGCAGCCAAGAAGGTTATTCGAGGGCTCAAGAGACCCAGTACTTC. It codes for CASSQEGYSRAQETQYF.

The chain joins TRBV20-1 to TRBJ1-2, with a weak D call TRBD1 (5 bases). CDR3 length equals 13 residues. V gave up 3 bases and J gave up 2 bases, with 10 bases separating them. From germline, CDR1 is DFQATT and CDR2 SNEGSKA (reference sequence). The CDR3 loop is CSASDRRNYGYTF. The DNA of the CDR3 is TGCAGTGCTAGTGACAGACGGAACTATGGCTACACCTTC.

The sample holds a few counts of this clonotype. CDR3 nucleotide sequence: TGTGCCAGCTCACCAAGGCCCCCGGGATCGAACACCGGGGAGCTGTTTTTT. It yields the protein CASSPRPPGSNTGELFF. V gene TRBV18 combines with J gene TRBJ2-2; TRBD2 might be the D (5 bases). Germline-derived CDR1 and CDR2 are KGHSH and LQKENI. The V end lost 2 bases, the J end lost 0 bases, and 13 bases lay between the germline ends. The CDR3 sequence is 17 residues long.

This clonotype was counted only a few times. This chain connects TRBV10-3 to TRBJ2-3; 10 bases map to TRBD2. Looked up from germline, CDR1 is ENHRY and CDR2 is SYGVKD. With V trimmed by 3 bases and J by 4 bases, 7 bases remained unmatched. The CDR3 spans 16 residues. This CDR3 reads CAISERSGGAADTQYF. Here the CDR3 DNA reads TGTGCCATCAGTGAAAGAAGCGGGGGGGCCGCAGATACGCAGTATTTT.

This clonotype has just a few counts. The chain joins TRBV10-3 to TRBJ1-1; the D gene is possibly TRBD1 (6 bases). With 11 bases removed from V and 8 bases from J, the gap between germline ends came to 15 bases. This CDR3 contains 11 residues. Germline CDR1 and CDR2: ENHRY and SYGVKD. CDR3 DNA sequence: TGTGCCTGCAGGGCGGGGACAGAAGCTTTCTTT. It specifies CACRAGTEAFF.

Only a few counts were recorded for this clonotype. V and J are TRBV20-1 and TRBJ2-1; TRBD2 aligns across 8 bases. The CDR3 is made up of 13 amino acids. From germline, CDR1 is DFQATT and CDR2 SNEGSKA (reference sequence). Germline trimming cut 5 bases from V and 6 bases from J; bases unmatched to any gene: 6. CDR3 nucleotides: TGCAGTGCTTACAGCGGGGGAAGCAATGAGCAGTTCTTC. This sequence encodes CSAYSGGSNEQFF.

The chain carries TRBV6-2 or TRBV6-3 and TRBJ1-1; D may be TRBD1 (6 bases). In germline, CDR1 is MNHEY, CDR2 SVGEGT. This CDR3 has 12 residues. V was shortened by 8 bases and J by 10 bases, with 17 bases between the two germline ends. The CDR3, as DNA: TGTGCCAGCGGGGACTGGGGGGCAACAGCTTTCTTT. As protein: CASGDWGATAFF.

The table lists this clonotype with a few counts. The CDR3 DNA sequence: TGTGCCAGCAGTCAACGGACTAGCGGGGGTTTGGAGACCCAGTACTTC. Amino acids: CASSQRTSGGLETQYF. The chain is built from TRBV27 and TRBJ2-5, with 13 bases lining up with TRBD2. V lost 5 bases to trimming and J lost 5 bases; unmatched junction nucleotides: 8. This CDR3 has 16 residues. Germline lookup yields CDR1 MNHEY and CDR2 SMNVEV (reference sequence).